Ten or more counts support the clone carrying this T cell receptor beta chain. Its antigen is as yet unknown. The data originate from a study of molecular identifiers for immune sequencing clone quantification. The overall study: Split five ways in replicates, RNA from roughly 20,000 or 100,000 naive CD8 cells had four portions sequenced.

Naive CD8 libraries came from approximately 20,000 to 1,000,000 sorted cells with 10%, 30% or 50% RNA. Naive CD8 T cells underwent sorting with the CD8+CD4-CCR7+CD45RA+ definition. Germline V lookup: CDR1 DFQATT, CDR2 SNEGSKA (reference sequence). With 0 bases removed from V and 0 bases from J, the gap between germline ends came to 15 bases. The CDR3 is 18 amino acids. TCRdb re-derived calls from the PCR reads in MiXCR, one entry per CDR3 protein. There are hundreds of thousands of distinct CDR3 sequences in the sample; about 25% occur only once, and approximately 0.75% lies in the top ten. The study, taken as a whole, reports: In naive cells, clones above 20 RNA copies held under 1% of molecules, whereas in effector cells they held over 97%.

The V and J genes are TRBV20-1 and TRBJ1-6; the D is unclear. Sequencing was carried out using naive CD8+ T cells from blood, with Jurkat cell RNA spiked in. The sample's subset: FACS-sorted CD8+CD4-CCR7+CD45RA+ naive T cells. This sequence originates from a human donor in good health. Some libraries in this study had Jurkat cell RNA spiked in. Written as DNA, the CDR3 is TGCAGTGCTAGAGATCAGTCGCAGGAACGCTCCTATAATTCACCCCTCCACTTT. Its translation: CSARDQSQERSYNSPLHF.